This paragraph covers one TCR beta chain sequence. The antigen remains unidentified. The method was immunoSEQ multiplex PCR; TCRdb's version includes in-frame clones alone and lacks a portion of them. The repertoire has about 78,000 clones, 84% of them found once; the top ten carry more than 15%. This record comes from a study of identifying expanded T cells in peripheral blood. Study results and limitations: Variance in clone template counts between two-week samples significantly increased with total template count across all healthy donors. Technical replicates showed 0.9 to 1.5 changed clones; roughly two weeks roughly 18; four weeks 19.

Healthy donors had no documented immune events, such as infections, while sampled. The CDR3 is 17 amino acids. Germline V gene data show CDR1 as MRHNA and CDR2 as SNTAGT. V gave up 3 bases and J gave up 2 bases; unmatched junction bases: 12. This clonotype originated in a person aged 18 to 75 in good health. The rearrangement joins TRBV6-4 to TRBJ2-7, with 8 bases aligning to TRBD2. Sequencing input: blood. CDR3 residues: CASSDSDLAGAPYEQYF. The CDR3 DNA reads as TGTGCCAGCAGTGATTCGGACCTAGCGGGTGCACCCTACGAGCAGTACTTC.